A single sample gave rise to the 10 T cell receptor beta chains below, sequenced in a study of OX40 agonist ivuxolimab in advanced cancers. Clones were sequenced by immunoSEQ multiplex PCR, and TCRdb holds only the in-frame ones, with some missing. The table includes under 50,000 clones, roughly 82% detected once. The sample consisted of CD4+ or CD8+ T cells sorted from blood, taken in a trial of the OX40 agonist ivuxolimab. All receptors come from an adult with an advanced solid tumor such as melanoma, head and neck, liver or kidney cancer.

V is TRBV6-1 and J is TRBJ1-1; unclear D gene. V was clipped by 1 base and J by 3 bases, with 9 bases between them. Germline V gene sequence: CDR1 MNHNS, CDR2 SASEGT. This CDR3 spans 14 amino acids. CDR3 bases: TGTGCCAGCAGTGAAGTAGTCAGAGACACTGAAGCTTTCTTT. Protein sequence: CASSEVVRDTEAFF.

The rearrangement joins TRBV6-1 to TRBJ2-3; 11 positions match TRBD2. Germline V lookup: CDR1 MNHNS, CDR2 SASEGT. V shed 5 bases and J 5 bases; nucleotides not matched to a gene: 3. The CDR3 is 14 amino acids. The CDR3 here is CASSKGLAGDTQYF. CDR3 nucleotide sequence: TGTGCCAGCAGTAAAGGACTAGCGGGAGATACGCAGTATTTT.

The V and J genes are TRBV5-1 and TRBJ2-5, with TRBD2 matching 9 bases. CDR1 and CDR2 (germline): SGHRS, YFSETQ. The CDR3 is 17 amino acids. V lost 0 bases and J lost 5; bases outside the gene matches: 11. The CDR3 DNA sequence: TGCGCCAGCAGCTTGGAAGGGACTAGCCTTGGGGTGGAGACCCAGTACTTC. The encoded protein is CASSLEGTSLGVETQYF.

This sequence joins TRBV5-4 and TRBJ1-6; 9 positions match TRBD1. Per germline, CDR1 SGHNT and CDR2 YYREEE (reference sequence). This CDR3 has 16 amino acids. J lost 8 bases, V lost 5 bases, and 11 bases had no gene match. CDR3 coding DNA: TGTGCCAGCAGGACGACCGGGACAGGGATGGATTCACCCCTCCACTTT. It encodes CASRTTGTGMDSPLHF.

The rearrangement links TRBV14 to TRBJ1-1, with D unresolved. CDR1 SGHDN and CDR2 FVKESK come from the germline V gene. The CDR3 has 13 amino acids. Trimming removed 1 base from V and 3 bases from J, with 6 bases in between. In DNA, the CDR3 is TGTGCCAGCAGCCAAGGGGCGTACACTGAAGCTTTCTTT. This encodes CASSQGAYTEAFF.

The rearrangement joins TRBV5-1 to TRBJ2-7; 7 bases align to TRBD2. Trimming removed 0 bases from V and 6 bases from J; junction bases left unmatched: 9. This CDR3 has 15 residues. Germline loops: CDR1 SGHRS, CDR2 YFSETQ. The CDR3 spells CASSLGGSGSSEQYF. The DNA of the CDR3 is TGCGCCAGCAGCTTGGGTGGTAGCGGGTCGAGCGAGCAGTACTTC.

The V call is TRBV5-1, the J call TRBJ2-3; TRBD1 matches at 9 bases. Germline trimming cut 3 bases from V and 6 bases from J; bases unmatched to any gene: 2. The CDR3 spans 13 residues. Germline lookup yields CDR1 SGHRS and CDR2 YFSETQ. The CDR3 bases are TGCGCCAGCAGCTGGGACAGGGTGGATACGCAGTATTTT. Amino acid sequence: CASSWDRVDTQYF.

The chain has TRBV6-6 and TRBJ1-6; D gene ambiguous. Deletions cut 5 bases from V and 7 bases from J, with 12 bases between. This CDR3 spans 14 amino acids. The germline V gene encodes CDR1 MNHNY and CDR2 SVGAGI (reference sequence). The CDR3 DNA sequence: TGTGCCAGCAGTCCCGGACTATTGAATTCACCCCTCCACTTT. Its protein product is CASSPGLLNSPLHF.

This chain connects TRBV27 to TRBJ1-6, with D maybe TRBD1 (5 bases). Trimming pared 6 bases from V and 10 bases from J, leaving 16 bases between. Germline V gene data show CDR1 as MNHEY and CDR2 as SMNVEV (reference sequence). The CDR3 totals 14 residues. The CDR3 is CASSPGRRGSPLHF. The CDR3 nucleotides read TGTGCCAGCAGCCCAGGGAGGAGAGGATCACCCCTCCACTTT.

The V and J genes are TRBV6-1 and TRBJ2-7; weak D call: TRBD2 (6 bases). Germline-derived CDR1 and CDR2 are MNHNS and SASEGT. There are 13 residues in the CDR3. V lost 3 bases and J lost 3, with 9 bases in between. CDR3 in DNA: TGTGCCAGCAGTGATTGGGGGGTCTACGAGCAGTACTTC. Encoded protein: CASSDWGVYEQYF.